This T cell receptor beta chain was recorded in a study of cytomegalovirus exposure and HLA in healthy donors. Primers included in the PCR were 60 Vbeta and 13 Jbeta primers. Measured with immunoSEQ multiplex PCR; TCRdb has only the in-frame clones, and not every one. The data contain 180,000 or so clones, around 75% of them seen just once; the ten biggest clones take up about 3%. As for this clone: Its antigen remains unidentified.

The CDR3 is made up of 15 amino acids. Losses at the gene ends were 5 bases for V and 5 bases for J; bases not matched to a gene: 12. Germline V lookup: CDR1 SEHNR, CDR2 FQNEAQ (reference sequence). Study-level points and caveats: Some TCR beta chains (164 of them) were listed as cytomegalovirus-associated. It was shown in a later analysis that HLA-associated TCR beta chains were more clonally expanded than other, equally common chains. Three chains linked to CMV were shown in vitro to be specific for CMV antigens.

This TCR came from a female donor in good health and CMV-seronegative. The gene calls are TRBV7-9 and TRBJ2-7; TRBD2 agrees at 7 bases. The sample consisted of PBMCs. CDR3 region: CASSLTLGGTHEQYF. The CDR3 DNA sequence: TGTGCCAGCAGCCTAACACTGGGGGGGACGCACGAGCAGTACTTC.